This T cell receptor (beta chain) was sequenced in a study of T cell repertoires in cytomegalovirus infection. Study-level background: In the study, CMV epitopes included recently identified HLA-C-restricted and well-studied HLA-B-restricted ones. Signatures in public TCR beta sequences pointed to both CMV infection and matching HLA type. Study-wide findings and caveats: The ex vivo response was dominated by HLA-C-restricted CMV-specific TCR beta clonotypes.

TCRdb used MiXCR to reprocess the reads, holding one entry per CDR3 protein. In the table there are some 900,000 distinct CDR3 sequences, about 31% of which are singletons. This clonotype was seen many times. The antigen is unknown. The CDR3 loop spans 16 amino acids. The V end lost 5 bases, the J end lost 0 bases, and 16 bases lay between the germline ends. The germline V gene has CDR1 SGHTA and CDR2 FQGNSA. Sequenced here: cultured CD8+ T cells from PBMCs, sampled from culture after CMV antigen stimulation. V and J are TRBV7-2 and TRBJ1-1, with D possibly being TRBD1 (5 bases). This receptor was taken from a human donor in good health (CMV status not recorded). Some clones in this sample may be carry-over from other donors' samples. The CDR3 DNA follows: TGTGCCAGCAGCCCTAAGACTCCAGGGATGAACACTGAAGCTTTCTTT. It codes for CASSPKTPGMNTEAFF.